These 28 T cell receptor beta chains originate from one sample sequenced in a study of T cells in Graves' hyperthyroidism and ophthalmopathy. Researchers took RNA transcripts and amplified the TCR beta CDR3 regions from them. RT-PCR in the first round (using the HTBI primer set) targeted the TCR CDR3. TCRdb reprocessed the multiplex PCR reads with MiXCR, giving one entry per CDR3 protein. The profile covers hundreds of thousands of distinct CDR3 sequences, with 16% appearing a single time and around a sixth taken by the ten largest. Input material: blood. The receptors derive from a woman aged 18 to 35 with Graves' hyperthyroidism.

This clonotype was seen more than once but under ten times. The chain joins TRBV7-9 to TRBJ2-5; 8 bases align to TRBD2. Trimming removed 5 bases from V and 4 bases from J; junction bases left unmatched: 6. CDR1 and CDR2 (germline): SEHNR, FQNEAQ (reference sequence). This CDR3 has 14 residues. The CDR3 DNA follows: TGTGCCAGCAGCGTTGCGGGGGGCACAGAGACCCAGTACTTC. Amino acid sequence: CASSVAGGTETQYF.

The rearrangement links TRBV28 to TRBJ2-7, with D possibly being TRBD1 or TRBD2 (6 bases each). Trimming stripped 7 bases from V and 4 bases from J, with 14 bases between. The CDR3 spans 13 residues. Per germline, CDR1 MDHEN and CDR2 SYDVKM. The CDR3 DNA is TGTGCCAGCAAATTCAGGGGAGGTTACGAGCAGTACTTC. The encoded protein is CASKFRGGYEQYF.

This clonotype was seen a few times. The chain uses TRBV7-9 and TRBJ2-5, with a tentative D call TRBD2 (5 bases). From germline, CDR1 is SEHNR and CDR2 FQNEAQ (reference sequence). This CDR3 spans 17 amino acids. Trimming left V 5 bases short and J 2 bases short, with 21 bases between. The CDR3 nucleotides are TGTGCCAGCAGCGTTATACCGGACTTTCCCTTACAAGAGACCCAGTACTTC. Its protein is CASSVIPDFPLQETQYF.

This clonotype has a count of ten or more. The V gene is TRBV6-2 or TRBV6-3, the J gene TRBJ2-7; the D gene is possibly TRBD1 (6 bases). V was shortened by 0 bases and J by 2 bases, with 20 bases between the two germline ends. CDR1 and CDR2 (germline): MNHEY, SVGEGT. CDR3 length equals 18 residues. The CDR3 is CASSYSRGSDRAAYEQYF. CDR3 nucleotide sequence: TGTGCCAGCAGTTACTCTCGCGGGTCGGACAGAGCAGCCTACGAGCAGTACTTC.

This clonotype showed up many times. The genes are TRBV9 and TRBJ1-1, with D perhaps matching TRBD1 (6 bases). V was trimmed by 3 bases and J by 1 base, leaving 19 bases between them. Looked up from germline, CDR1 is SGDLS and CDR2 is YYNGEE. This CDR3 contains 17 residues. CDR3 residues: CASSEFGGRSTNTEAFF. The CDR3 bases are TGTGCCAGCAGCGAGTTTGGGGGGCGATCAACGAACACTGAAGCTTTCTTT. The variable domain in full, completed from reference TRBV9 and TRBJ1-1, reads DSGVTQTPKHLITATGQRVTLRCSPRSGDLSVYWYQQSLDQGLQFLIQYYNGEERAKGNILERFSAQQFPDLHSELNLSSLELGDSALYFCASSEFGGRSTNTEAFFGQGTRLTVV.

The V gene is TRBV27, the J gene TRBJ2-7, with 8 bases that match TRBD2. With 6 bases clipped from V and 3 bases from J, the junction kept 7 bases outside the gene matches. This CDR3 comprises 14 residues. Per the germline V gene, CDR1 is MNHEY and CDR2 is SMNVEV (reference sequence). CDR3 residues: CASRAAGGSYEQYF. In DNA form, the CDR3 reads TGTGCCAGCAGGGCGGCGGGAGGAAGCTACGAGCAGTACTTC.

This clonotype was observed many times. The chain recombines TRBV2 with TRBJ2-5, with 8 nucleotides matching TRBD1. V dropped 6 bases and J dropped 7; count of bases not matched to a gene: 10. The CDR3 is 14 residues long. CDR1 SNHLY and CDR2 FYNNEI come from the germline V gene. CDR3 nucleotide sequence: TGTGCCAGCAGGGGAGACAGGACAGGGCCGACCCAGTACTTC. Protein: CASRGDRTGPTQYF.

A few counts support this clonotype. The rearrangement uses TRBV4-1 and TRBJ2-1; tentatively, D is TRBD2 (6 bases). V shed 0 bases and J shed 2 bases, with 14 bases lying between them. Germline CDR1 is MGHRA and CDR2 is YSYEKL. The CDR3 sequence is 17 residues long. The CDR3 is CASSQDLYSGPYNEQFF. DNA for the CDR3: TGCGCCAGCAGCCAAGATCTCTACAGCGGGCCCTACAATGAGCAGTTCTTC.

This clonotype has ten or more counts. The chain joins TRBV20-1 to TRBJ2-1; unclear D gene. Germline V CDR1 and CDR2: DFQATT, SNEGSKA (reference sequence). The CDR3 has 13 residues. V was trimmed by 3 bases and J by 5 bases, leaving 11 bases between them. The CDR3 is CSARESANNEQFF. The DNA of the CDR3 is TGCAGTGCTAGGGAGAGCGCGAACAATGAGCAGTTCTTC.

This sequence joins TRBV6-1 and TRBJ2-7; D is undetermined. Trimming removed 7 bases at V and 0 bases at J, with 16 bases between. CDR3 length: 15 amino acids. From germline, CDR1 is MNHNS and CDR2 SASEGT. CDR3 in amino acids: CASKTSSYPSYEQYF. In DNA form, the CDR3 reads TGTGCCAGCAAAACCTCCTCCTACCCCTCCTACGAGCAGTACTTC.

Only a few counts were recorded for this clonotype. This chain links TRBV5-1 with TRBJ1-4, with D uncertain. This CDR3 has 13 amino acids. Germline CDR1 is SGHRS and CDR2 is YFSETQ. The V gene lost 1 base and the J gene lost 6 bases, with 7 bases spanning the gap. CDR3 loop: CASSLRTDEKLFF. In nucleotides, the CDR3 is TGCGCCAGCAGCTTGAGGACGGATGAAAAACTGTTTTTT.

To note about this clonotype: A single base separates this from a much larger clone, so it may be a read error. This likely comes from a read error, as the CDR3 has no conserved phenylalanine or tryptophan at its end. The genes are TRBV30 and TRBJ2-2; the D is unclear. Per germline, CDR1 GTSNPN and CDR2 SVGIG (reference sequence). CDR3 length: 14 residues. Between the trimmed V and J ends, which lost 1 base and 3 bases, there was a span of 9 bases. CDR3 in amino acids: CAWSGNRHTGELFL. DNA of the CDR3: TGTGCCTGGAGTGGAAACAGACACACCGGGGAGCTGTTTCTT.

This clonotype was recorded at least ten times. Mismatch with germline at one junction end may stem from a read error. The CDR3 protein is CASRLGTGGLTNEQFF. The CDR3 region has the DNA TGTGCCAGCAGGTTAGGCACGGGGGGGCTGACCAATGAGCAGTTCTTC. The V call is TRBV7-2, the J call TRBJ2-1, with 8 positions matching TRBD2. There are 16 residues in the CDR3. Germline loops: CDR1 SGHTA, CDR2 FQGNSA. The full variable domain, rest sourced from reference TRBV7-2 and TRBJ2-1, is GAGVSQSPSNKVTEKGKDVELRCDPISGHTALYWYRQSLGQGLEFLIYFQGNSAPDKSGLPSDRFSAERTGGSVSTLTIQRTQQEDSAVYLCASRLGTGGLTNEQFFGPGTRLTVL.

Ten or more counts support this clonotype. The chain joins TRBV24-1 to TRBJ2-5; a possible D gene is TRBD2 (6 bases). The CDR3 is made up of 15 amino acids. In germline, CDR1 is KGHDR, CDR2 SFDVKD. V shed 4 bases and J shed 2 bases, with 13 bases lying between them. The CDR3 here is CATSEPGTAQETQYF. The CDR3, as DNA: TGTGCCACCAGTGAGCCCGGGACTGCTCAAGAGACCCAGTACTTC.

This clonotype was observed many times. The chain carries TRBV14 and TRBJ1-3; no definite D call. Per the germline V gene, CDR1 is SGHDN and CDR2 is FVKESK. V was cut by 5 bases and J by 1 base, with 15 bases left in between. The CDR3 covers 16 residues. The CDR3 loop is CASSVHSGVSGNTIYF. For the CDR3, the DNA is TGTGCCAGCAGCGTCCACAGCGGAGTATCTGGAAACACCATATATTTT.

This clonotype was recorded at least ten times. This rearrangement joins TRBV12-3 or TRBV12-4 to TRBJ2-7; the D gene is possibly TRBD1 (6 bases). This CDR3 contains 14 residues. The V end lost 7 bases, the J end lost 0 bases, and 13 bases lay between the germline ends. CDR3: CASTPTGSSYEQYF. The CDR3 coding sequence is TGTGCCAGCACCCCGACAGGCAGCTCCTACGAGCAGTACTTC.

J is TRBJ1-1 and V is TRBV20-1; D is perhaps TRBD1 (6 bases). Germline V gene lookup returns CDR1 DFQATT and CDR2 SNEGSKA (reference sequence). The CDR3 totals 16 residues. V was pared by 2 bases and J by 7 bases, with 23 bases between. The CDR3 loop is CSARSSGGDWSHEAFF. The CDR3 DNA reads TGCAGTGCTAGAAGCTCCGGGGGCGACTGGTCCCATGAAGCTTTCTTT.

This clonotype has at least ten counts. J is TRBJ2-6 and V is TRBV7-9; a possible D gene is TRBD1 (6 bases). Trimming removed 5 bases at V and 0 bases at J, with 23 bases between. The CDR3 loop spans 20 amino acids. Germline-derived CDR1 and CDR2 are SEHNR and FQNEAQ (reference sequence). DNA of the CDR3: TGTGCCAGCAGCCCGTGGCTGGGGGCCATGTCGAGCTCTGGGGCCAACGTCCTGACTTTC. It specifies CASSPWLGAMSSSGANVLTF.

This clonotype was counted between two and nine times. The V and J genes are TRBV6-1 and TRBJ1-2; 7 bases are a match to TRBD1. CDR3 size: 12 residues. J gave up 6 bases and V 5 bases, and 3 bases lay outside the gene matches. Germline-derived CDR1 and CDR2 are MNHNS and SASEGT. The CDR3 region has the DNA TGTGCCAGCAGTACCGACAGGGATGGCTACACCTTC. Translation: CASSTDRDGYTF.

This clonotype has more than one count but fewer than ten. The chain is built from TRBV9 and TRBJ2-1; 10 bases agree with TRBD1. Per the germline V gene, CDR1 is SGDLS and CDR2 is YYNGEE. Trimming at V came to 0 bases and at J to 1 base, leaving 4 bases not matched to a gene. This CDR3 contains 17 residues. The CDR3 sequence is CASSVVGQGFSYNEQFF. The CDR3 DNA follows: TGTGCCAGCAGCGTAGTGGGACAGGGGTTTTCCTACAATGAGCAGTTCTTC.

The V call is TRBV7-9, the J call TRBJ1-5; D is unclear. CDR1 is SEHNR and CDR2 is FQNEAQ in the germline V gene (reference sequence). The length of the CDR3 is 15 residues. Trimming stripped 5 bases from V and 1 base from J, with 12 bases between. As DNA, the CDR3 is TGTGCCAGCAGCGCTATCGCGGGCAGCAATCAGCCCCAGCATTTT. This sequence encodes CASSAIAGSNQPQHF.

The chain uses TRBV20-1 and TRBJ1-4; D is ambiguous. The CDR3 length is 14 residues. Trimming shortened V by 3 bases and J by 0 bases, and 8 bases separated the two germline ends. Germline lookup yields CDR1 DFQATT and CDR2 SNEGSKA (reference sequence). The CDR3 coding sequence is TGCAGTGCTAGTTCTTTTGCAACTAATGAAAAACTGTTTTTT. It translates to CSASSFATNEKLFF.

This clonotype was observed many times. A far larger clone is off by one base, so a read error is likely. The chain recombines TRBV7-9 with TRBJ2-3; D remains unclear. The CDR3 covers 11 residues. CDR1 and CDR2 (germline): SEHNR, FQNEAQ (reference sequence). Trimming removed 6 bases from V and 2 bases from J, with 3 bases in between. The CDR3 coding sequence is TGTGCCAGCAGACTCACAGATACGCAGTATTTT. Its protein is CASRLTDTQYF. The complete variable domain, with remaining parts taken from reference TRBV7-9 and TRBJ2-3, reads DTGVSQNPRHKITKRGQNVTFRCDPISEHNRLYWYRQTLGQGPEFLTYFQNEAQLEKSRLLSDRFSAERPKGSFSTLEIQRTEQGDSAMYLCASRLTDTQYFGPGTRLTVL.

This clonotype was detected ten times or more. The chain joins TRBV2 to TRBJ1-4; weak D call: TRBD1 (6 bases). With 4 bases removed from V and 10 bases from J, the gap between germline ends came to 10 bases. Germline values: CDR1 SNHLY, CDR2 FYNNEI. This CDR3 comprises 12 residues. CDR3 sequence reads: CASSGQAGKLFF. In DNA form, the CDR3 reads TGTGCCAGCAGTGGACAGGCGGGAAAACTGTTTTTT.

This clonotype has ten or more counts. The chain has TRBV15 and TRBJ1-2; D call uncertain. The V and J ends lost 0 bases and 0 bases respectively, with 17 bases between them. Germline-derived CDR1 and CDR2 are LNHNV and YYDKDF (reference sequence). The CDR3 spans 18 residues. CDR3 protein: CATSRDLPGSITNYGYTF. CDR3 bases: TGTGCCACCAGCAGAGATCTGCCTGGGTCTATCACTAACTATGGCTACACCTTC. The entire variable domain, with the rest obtained from reference TRBV15 and TRBJ1-2, is as follows: DAMVIQNPRYQVTQFGKPVTLSCSQTLNHNVMYWYQQKSSQAPKLLFHYYDKDFNNEADTPDNFQSRRPNTSFCFLDIRSPGLGDTAMYLCATSRDLPGSITNYGYTFGSGTRLTVV.

This clonotype was picked up many times. The chain recombines TRBV20-1 with TRBJ2-2, with a possible D match to TRBD1 (6 bases). This CDR3 comprises 14 residues. Per the germline V gene, CDR1 is DFQATT and CDR2 is SNEGSKA (reference sequence). Between the trimmed V and J ends, which lost 2 bases and 5 bases, there was a span of 12 bases. DNA of the CDR3: TGCAGTGCTAGATGGGGGCGACGAACCGGGGAGCTGTTTTTT. It yields the protein CSARWGRRTGELFF.

This clonotype was seen repeatedly, ten times or more. The chain joins TRBV6-1 to TRBJ1-5; the D is unclear. The CDR3 loop spans 17 amino acids. The germline V and J ends were trimmed by 3 bases and 0 bases, with 15 bases remaining between them. Germline values: CDR1 MNHNS, CDR2 SASEGT. The CDR3 protein is CASSDRTPHFSNQPQHF. The DNA of the CDR3 is TGTGCCAGCAGTGACAGGACGCCCCACTTTAGCAATCAGCCCCAGCATTTT.

This clonotype has ten or more counts. The chain recombines TRBV6-1 with TRBJ2-1, with 16 bases lining up with TRBD2. Germline-derived CDR1 and CDR2 are MNHNS and SASEGT. J lost 2 bases, V lost 6 bases, and 4 bases had no gene match. The CDR3 has 17 residues. This chain's CDR3 is CASRWGLAGGAYNEQFF. In nucleotides, the CDR3 is TGTGCCAGCAGATGGGGACTAGCGGGAGGGGCCTACAATGAGCAGTTCTTC.